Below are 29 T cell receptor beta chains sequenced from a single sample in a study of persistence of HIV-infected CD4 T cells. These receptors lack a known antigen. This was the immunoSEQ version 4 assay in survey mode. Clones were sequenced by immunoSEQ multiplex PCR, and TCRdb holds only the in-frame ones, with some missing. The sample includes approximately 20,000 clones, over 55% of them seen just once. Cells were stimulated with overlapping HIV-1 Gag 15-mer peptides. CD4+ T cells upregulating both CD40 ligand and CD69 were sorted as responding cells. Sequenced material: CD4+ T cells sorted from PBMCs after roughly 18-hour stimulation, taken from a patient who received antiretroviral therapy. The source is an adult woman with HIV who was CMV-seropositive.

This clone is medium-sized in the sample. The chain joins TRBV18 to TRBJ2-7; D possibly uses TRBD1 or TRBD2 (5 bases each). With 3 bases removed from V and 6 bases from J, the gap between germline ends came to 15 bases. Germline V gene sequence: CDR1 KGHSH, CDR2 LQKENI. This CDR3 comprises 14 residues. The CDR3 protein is CASSPQRGAGEQYV. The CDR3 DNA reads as TGTGCCAGCTCACCCCAGAGGGGCGCTGGCGAGCAGTACGTC.

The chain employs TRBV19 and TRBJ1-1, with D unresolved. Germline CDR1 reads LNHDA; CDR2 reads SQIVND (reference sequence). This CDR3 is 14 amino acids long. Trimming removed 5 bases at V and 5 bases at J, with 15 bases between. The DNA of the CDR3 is TGTGCCAGTAGTCCCAGAGCAGGTTGGACTGAAGCTTTCTTT. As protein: CASSPRAGWTEAFF.

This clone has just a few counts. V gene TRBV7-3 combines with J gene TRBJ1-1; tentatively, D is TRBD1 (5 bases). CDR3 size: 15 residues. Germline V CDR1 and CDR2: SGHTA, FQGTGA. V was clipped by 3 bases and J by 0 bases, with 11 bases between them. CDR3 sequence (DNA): TGTGCCAGCAGCTTGGGAGGGGTAATGAACACTGAAGCTTTCTTT. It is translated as CASSLGGVMNTEAFF.

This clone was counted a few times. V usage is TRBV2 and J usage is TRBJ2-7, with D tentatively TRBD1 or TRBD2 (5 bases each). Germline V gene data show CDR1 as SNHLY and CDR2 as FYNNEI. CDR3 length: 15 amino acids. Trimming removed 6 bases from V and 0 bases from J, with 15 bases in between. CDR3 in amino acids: CASRTGTGNSYEQYF. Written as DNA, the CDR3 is TGTGCCAGCAGGACCGGGACGGGTAACTCCTACGAGCAGTACTTC.

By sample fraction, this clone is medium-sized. The CDR3 sequence: CAIGGTEYTEAFF. CDR3 sequence (DNA): TGTGCCATCGGTGGGACAGAATACACTGAAGCTTTCTTT. This chain links TRBV10-3 with TRBJ1-1, with TRBD1 matching 7 bases. Trimming cost V 8 bases and J 3 bases; bases outside gene matches: 6. The CDR3 totals 13 residues. Germline-derived CDR1 and CDR2 are ENHRY and SYGVKD.

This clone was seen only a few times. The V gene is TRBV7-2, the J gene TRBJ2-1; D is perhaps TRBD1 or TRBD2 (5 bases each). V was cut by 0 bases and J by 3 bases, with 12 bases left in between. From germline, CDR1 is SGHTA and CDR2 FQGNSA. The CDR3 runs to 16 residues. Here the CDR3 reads CASSLAPGRGYNEQFF. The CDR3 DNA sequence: TGTGCCAGCAGCTTAGCGCCGGGACGTGGCTACAATGAGCAGTTCTTC.

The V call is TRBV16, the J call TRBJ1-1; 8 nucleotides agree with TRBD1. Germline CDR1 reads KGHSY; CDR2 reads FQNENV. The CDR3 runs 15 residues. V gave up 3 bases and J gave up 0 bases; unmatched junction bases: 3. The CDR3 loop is CASSHRQGMNTEAFF. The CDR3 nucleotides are TGTGCCAGCAGCCACCGACAGGGGATGAACACTGAAGCTTTCTTT.

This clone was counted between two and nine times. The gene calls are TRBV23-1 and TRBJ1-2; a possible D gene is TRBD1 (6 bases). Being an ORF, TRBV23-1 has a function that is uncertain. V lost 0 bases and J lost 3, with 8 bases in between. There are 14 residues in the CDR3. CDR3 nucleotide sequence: TGCGCCAGCAGTCAATCGGGACACTACTATGGCTACACCTTC. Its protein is CASSQSGHYYGYTF.

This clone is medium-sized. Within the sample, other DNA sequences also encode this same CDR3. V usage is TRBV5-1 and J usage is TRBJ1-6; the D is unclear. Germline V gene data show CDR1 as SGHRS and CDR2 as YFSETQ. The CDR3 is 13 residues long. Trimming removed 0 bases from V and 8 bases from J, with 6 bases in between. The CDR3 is CASSLGRDSPLHF. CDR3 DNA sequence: TGCGCCAGCAGCTTGGGGCGGGATTCACCCCTCCACTTT.

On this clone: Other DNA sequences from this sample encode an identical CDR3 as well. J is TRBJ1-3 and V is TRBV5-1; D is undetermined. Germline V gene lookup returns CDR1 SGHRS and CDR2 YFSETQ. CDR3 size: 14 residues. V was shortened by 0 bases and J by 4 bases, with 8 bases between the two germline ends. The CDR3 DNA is TGCGCCAGCAGCTTGGCCACAGCAGGAAACACCATATATTTT. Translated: CASSLATAGNTIYF.

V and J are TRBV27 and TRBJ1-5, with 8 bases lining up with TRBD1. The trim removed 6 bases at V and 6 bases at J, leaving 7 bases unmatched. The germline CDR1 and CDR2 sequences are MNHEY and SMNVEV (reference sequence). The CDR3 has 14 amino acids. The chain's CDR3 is CASSNGQGTQPQHF. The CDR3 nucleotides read TGTGCCAGCAGCAATGGACAGGGAACTCAGCCCCAGCATTTT.

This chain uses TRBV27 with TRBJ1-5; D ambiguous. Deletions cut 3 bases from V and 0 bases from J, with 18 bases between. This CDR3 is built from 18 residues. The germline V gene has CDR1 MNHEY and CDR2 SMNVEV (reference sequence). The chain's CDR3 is CASSFFRSARLSNQPQHF. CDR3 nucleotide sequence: TGTGCCAGCAGTTTTTTCCGCTCGGCGAGACTTAGCAATCAGCCCCAGCATTTT.

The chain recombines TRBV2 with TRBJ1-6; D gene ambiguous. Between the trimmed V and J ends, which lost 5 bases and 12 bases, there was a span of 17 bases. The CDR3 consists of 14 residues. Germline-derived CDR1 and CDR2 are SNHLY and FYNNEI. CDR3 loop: CASSQAPLPGPLHF. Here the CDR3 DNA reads TGTGCCAGCAGTCAGGCGCCTCTACCGGGACCCCTCCACTTT. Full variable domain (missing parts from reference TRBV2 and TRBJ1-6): EPEVTQTPSHQVTQMGQEVILRCVPISNHLYFYWYRQILGQKVEFLVSFYNNEISEKSEIFDDQFSVERPDGSNFTLKIRSTKLEDSAMYFCASSQAPLPGPLHFGNGTRLTVT.

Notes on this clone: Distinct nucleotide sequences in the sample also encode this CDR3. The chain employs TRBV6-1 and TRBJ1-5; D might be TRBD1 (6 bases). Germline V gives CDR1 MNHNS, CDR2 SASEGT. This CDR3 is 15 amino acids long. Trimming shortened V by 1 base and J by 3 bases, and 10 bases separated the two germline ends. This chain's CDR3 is CASSEVGGYNQPQHF. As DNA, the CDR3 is TGTGCCAGCAGTGAAGTAGGGGGATACAATCAGCCCCAGCATTTT.

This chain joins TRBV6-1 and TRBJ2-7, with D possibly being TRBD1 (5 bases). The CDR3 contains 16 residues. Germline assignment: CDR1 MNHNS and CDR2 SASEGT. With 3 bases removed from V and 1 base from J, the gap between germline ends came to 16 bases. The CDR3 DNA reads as TGTGCCAGCAGTGAGGCCCGCGCGACAGATTCCTACGAGCAGTACGTC. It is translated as CASSEARATDSYEQYV.

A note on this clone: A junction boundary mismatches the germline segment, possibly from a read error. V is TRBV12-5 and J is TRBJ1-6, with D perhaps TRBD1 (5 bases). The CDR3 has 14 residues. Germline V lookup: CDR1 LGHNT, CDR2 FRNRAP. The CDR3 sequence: CASDLGGSDPPLHF. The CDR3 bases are TGTGCTAGTGATTTGGGGGGAAGCGATCCACCCCTCCACTTT.

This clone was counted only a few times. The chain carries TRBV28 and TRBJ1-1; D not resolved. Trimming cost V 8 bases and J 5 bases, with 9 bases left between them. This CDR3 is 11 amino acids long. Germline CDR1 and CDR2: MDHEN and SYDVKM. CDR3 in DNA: TGTGCCAGCTTGACGAGGACTGAAGCTTTCTTT. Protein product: CASLTRTEAFF.

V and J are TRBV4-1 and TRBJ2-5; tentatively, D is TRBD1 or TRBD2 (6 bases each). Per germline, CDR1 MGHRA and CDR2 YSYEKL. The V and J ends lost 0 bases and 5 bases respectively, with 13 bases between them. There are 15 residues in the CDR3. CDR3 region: CASSQEVLGGETQYF. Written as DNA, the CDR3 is TGCGCCAGCAGCCAAGAGGTGCTAGGGGGGGAGACCCAGTACTTC.

Here the CDR3 reads CASSYSGPGNTIYF. DNA for the CDR3: TGTGCCAGCAGTTACTCGGGCCCTGGAAACACCATATATTTT. The chain links TRBV6-5 to TRBJ1-3, with D hard to call. Germline V gene data show CDR1 as MNHEY and CDR2 as SVGAGI. The CDR3 contains 14 residues. Deletions cut 0 bases from V and 2 bases from J, with 5 bases between.

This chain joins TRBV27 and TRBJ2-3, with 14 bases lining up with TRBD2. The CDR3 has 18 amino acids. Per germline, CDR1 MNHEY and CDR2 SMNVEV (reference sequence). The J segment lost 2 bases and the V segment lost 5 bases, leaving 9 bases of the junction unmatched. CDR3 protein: CASSRGLAGATFTDTQYF. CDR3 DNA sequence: TGTGCCAGCAGTAGGGGACTAGCGGGGGCTACCTTCACAGATACGCAGTATTTT.

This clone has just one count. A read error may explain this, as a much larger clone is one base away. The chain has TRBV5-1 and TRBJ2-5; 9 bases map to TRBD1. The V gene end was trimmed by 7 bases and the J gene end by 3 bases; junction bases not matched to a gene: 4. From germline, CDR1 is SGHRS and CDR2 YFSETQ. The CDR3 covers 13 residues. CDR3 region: CASGRQGEETQYF. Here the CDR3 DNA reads TGCGCCAGCGGCCGACAGGGGGAAGAGACCCAGTACTTC.

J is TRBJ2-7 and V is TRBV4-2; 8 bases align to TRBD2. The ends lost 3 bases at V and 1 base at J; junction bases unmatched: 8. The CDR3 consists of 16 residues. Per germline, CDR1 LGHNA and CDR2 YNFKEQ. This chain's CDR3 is CASSQAAIAGSYEQYF. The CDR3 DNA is TGTGCCAGCAGCCAGGCCGCCATAGCGGGGTCCTACGAGCAGTACTTC.

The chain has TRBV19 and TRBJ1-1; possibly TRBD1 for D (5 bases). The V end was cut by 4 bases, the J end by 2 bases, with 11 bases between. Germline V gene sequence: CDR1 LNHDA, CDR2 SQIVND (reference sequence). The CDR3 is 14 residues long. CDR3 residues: CASSTLTVNTEAFF. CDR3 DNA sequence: TGTGCCAGTAGTACCCTGACAGTTAACACTGAAGCTTTCTTT.

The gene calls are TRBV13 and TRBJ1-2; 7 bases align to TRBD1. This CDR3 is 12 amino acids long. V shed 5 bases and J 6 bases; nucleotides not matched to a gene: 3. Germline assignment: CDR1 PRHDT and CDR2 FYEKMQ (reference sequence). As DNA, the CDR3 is TGTGCCAGCAGCCGTACAGGGGATGGCTACACCTTC. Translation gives CASSRTGDGYTF.

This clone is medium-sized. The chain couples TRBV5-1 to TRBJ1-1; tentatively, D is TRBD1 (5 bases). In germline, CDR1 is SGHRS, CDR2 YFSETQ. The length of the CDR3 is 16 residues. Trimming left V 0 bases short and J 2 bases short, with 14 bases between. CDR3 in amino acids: CASSLEVTGPNTEAFF. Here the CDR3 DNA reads TGCGCCAGCAGCTTGGAAGTAACAGGACCTAACACTGAAGCTTTCTTT.

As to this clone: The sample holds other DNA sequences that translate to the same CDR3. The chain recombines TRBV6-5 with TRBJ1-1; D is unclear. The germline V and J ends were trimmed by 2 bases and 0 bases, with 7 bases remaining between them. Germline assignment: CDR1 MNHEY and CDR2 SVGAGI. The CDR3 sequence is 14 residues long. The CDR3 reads CASSYRGMNTEAFF. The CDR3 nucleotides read TGTGCCAGCAGTTACCGCGGAATGAACACTGAAGCTTTCTTT.

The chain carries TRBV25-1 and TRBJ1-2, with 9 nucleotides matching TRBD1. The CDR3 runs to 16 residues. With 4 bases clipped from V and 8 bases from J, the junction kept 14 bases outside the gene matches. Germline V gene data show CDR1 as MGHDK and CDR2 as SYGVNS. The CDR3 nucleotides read TGTGCCAGCAGTGCGGGGACAGGGAGGCTCCTACGCGGCTACACCTTC. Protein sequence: CASSAGTGRLLRGYTF.

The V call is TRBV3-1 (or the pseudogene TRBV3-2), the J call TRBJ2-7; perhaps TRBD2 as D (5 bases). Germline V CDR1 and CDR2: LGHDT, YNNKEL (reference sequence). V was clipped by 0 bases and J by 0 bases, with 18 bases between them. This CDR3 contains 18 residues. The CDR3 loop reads CASSQERGQPYSSYEQYV. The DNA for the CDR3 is TGTGCCAGCAGCCAAGAACGAGGGCAACCCTATAGCTCCTACGAGCAGTACGTC.

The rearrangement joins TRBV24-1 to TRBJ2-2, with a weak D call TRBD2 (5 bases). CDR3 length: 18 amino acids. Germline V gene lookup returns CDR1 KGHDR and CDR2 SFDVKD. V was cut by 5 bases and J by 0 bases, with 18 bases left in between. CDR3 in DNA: TGTGCCACCAGTGGGCCCGGAGGCGGCCAGTCGAACACCGGGGAGCTGTTTTTT. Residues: CATSGPGGGQSNTGELFF.